Included here is one TCR beta chain sequence, with context. Authors' processing steps: Estimated nucleated cell counts came from reference gene primer amplification. Clones were sequenced by immunoSEQ multiplex PCR, and TCRdb holds only the in-frame ones, with some missing. Clonal size and the V and J genes are those of that table, whereas D and trimming came from the DNA. Of about 80,000 clones listed, under 80% are singletons. The data are from a study of blood T cell repertoires in COVID-19. Whole-study context: In each case, the material was cDNA or gDNA derived from T cells, B-cell-depleted T cells, or PBMCs.

Germline loops: CDR1 MGHRA, CDR2 YSYEKL. The CDR3 runs 15 residues. The trim removed 5 bases at V and 0 bases at J, leaving 7 bases unmatched. The source is a human donor in a cohort sampled during active COVID-19. This sequence joins TRBV4-1 and TRBJ2-7; 7 bases align to TRBD1. The sample consisted of peripheral blood. The CDR3 sequence is CASSDHRGLSYEQYF. The CDR3 coding sequence is TGCGCCAGCAGCGACCACAGGGGCCTCTCCTACGAGCAGTACTTC.